A selection of T cell receptor beta chains follows, all from one sample in a study of T-cell memory formation after mild COVID-19. TCRdb reprocessed the 5' RACE reads via MiXCR and lists one record per CDR3 protein. The table includes about 200,000 distinct CDR3 sequences, 9.5% to 10% detected once. The specimen was PBMCs or a T cell subset sorted from them (not recorded which). The receptors were gathered from a man between 18 and 35 years old who had mild COVID-19 (a few samples of this study predate the infection). Cell type and time point are not known. CDR3s include the opening cysteine and the closing phenylalanine or tryptophan. Fields, in order: J gene, V gene, clone size, D gene, CDR3 protein, CDR3 DNA. The D gene is left open where the match is weak. Clone size, where shown, is once, few, many, or a class for clones that have expanded.

j_call: TRBJ1-6; v_call: TRBV15; clone_size: NA; d_call: NA; cdr3_aa: CATSRGDTQGSPLHF; cdr3_nt: TGTGCCACCAGCAGAGGGGATACTCAGGGCTCACCCCTCCACTTT
j_call: TRBJ2-1; v_call: TRBV5-1; clone_size: NA; d_call: NA; cdr3_aa: CASSYQGHNEQFF; cdr3_nt: TGCGCCAGCAGCTATCAGGGGCACAATGAGCAGTTCTTC
j_call: TRBJ2-3; v_call: TRBV6-2/TRBV6-3; clone_size: few; d_call: TRBD1; cdr3_aa: CASSSRTGKGTDTQYF; cdr3_nt: TGTGCCAGCAGTTCACGGACAGGCAAAGGCACAGATACGCAGTATTTT
j_call: TRBJ1-2; v_call: TRBV5-1; clone_size: once; d_call: NA; cdr3_aa: CASSLRVPGGYTF; cdr3_nt: TGCGCCAGCAGCTTGCGGGTCCCCGGCGGCTACACCTTC
j_call: TRBJ2-7; v_call: TRBV7-9; clone_size: many; d_call: NA; cdr3_aa: CASSSRTADSYEQYF; cdr3_nt: TGTGCCAGCAGCTCCCGGACAGCCGACTCCTACGAGCAGTACTTC
j_call: TRBJ2-1; v_call: TRBV28; clone_size: many; d_call: TRBD1; cdr3_aa: CASSPLGTGGRNEQFF; cdr3_nt: TGTGCCAGCAGTCCATTAGGGACAGGCGGCCGGAATGAGCAGTTCTTC
j_call: TRBJ1-2; v_call: TRBV25-1; clone_size: NA; d_call: NA; cdr3_aa: CASSESAGYTF; cdr3_nt: TGTGCCAGCAGTGAGTCGGCTGGCTACACCTTC
j_call: TRBJ2-4; v_call: TRBV9; clone_size: few; d_call: NA; cdr3_aa: CASGPMGGPYIQYF; cdr3_nt: TGTGCCAGCGGACCGATGGGGGGTCCCTACATTCAGTACTTC
j_call: TRBJ1-2; v_call: TRBV25-1; clone_size: NA; d_call: NA; cdr3_aa: CASSESGLPGRRWGYTF; cdr3_nt: TGTGCCAGCAGTGAATCTGGCCTACCGGGACGGCGGTGGGGCTACACCTTC
j_call: TRBJ1-1; v_call: TRBV4-1; clone_size: few; d_call: NA; cdr3_aa: CASSLQAGMGTEAFF; cdr3_nt: TGCGCCAGCAGCCTCCAGGCGGGGATGGGGACTGAAGCTTTCTTT
j_call: TRBJ2-5; v_call: TRBV28; clone_size: many; d_call: NA; cdr3_aa: CASSSMGTQYF; cdr3_nt: TGTGCCAGCAGCTCTATGGGGACCCAGTACTTC
j_call: TRBJ2-7; v_call: TRBV20-1; clone_size: NA; d_call: NA; cdr3_aa: CSAIPGTHDYEQYF; cdr3_nt: TGCAGTGCTATCCCCGGGACCCATGACTACGAGCAGTACTTC
j_call: TRBJ1-2; v_call: TRBV6-1; clone_size: NA; d_call: NA; cdr3_aa: CASSELRQTYGYTF; cdr3_nt: TGTGCCAGCAGCGAACTCAGGCAGACCTATGGCTACACCTTC
j_call: TRBJ2-3; v_call: TRBV4-3; clone_size: NA; d_call: NA; cdr3_aa: CASSQDIGDTQYF; cdr3_nt: TGCGCCAGCAGCCAAGATATAGGAGATACGCAGTATTTT
j_call: TRBJ2-3; v_call: TRBV25-1; clone_size: few; d_call: NA; cdr3_aa: CASSGPWAPYTDTQYF; cdr3_nt: TGTGCCAGCAGTGGACCGTGGGCCCCCTACACAGATACGCAGTATTTT
j_call: TRBJ2-7; v_call: TRBV5-1; clone_size: many; d_call: TRBD2; cdr3_aa: CASSLAPRGGFDEQYF; cdr3_nt: TGCGCCAGCAGCTTGGCCCCTCGCGGGGGGTTCGACGAGCAGTACTTC
j_call: TRBJ2-7; v_call: TRBV10-3; clone_size: few; d_call: NA; cdr3_aa: CAISPSYEQYF; cdr3_nt: TGTGCCATCAGTCCCTCCTACGAGCAGTACTTC
j_call: TRBJ2-1; v_call: TRBV7-2; clone_size: few; d_call: NA; cdr3_aa: CASRGPRSSYNEQFF; cdr3_nt: TGTGCCAGCAGGGGTCCAAGGAGCTCCTACAATGAGCAGTTCTTC
j_call: TRBJ1-5; v_call: TRBV15; clone_size: many; d_call: NA; cdr3_aa: CATSRDVAGPSNQPQHF; cdr3_nt: TGTGCCACCAGCAGAGATGTGGCAGGACCAAGCAATCAGCCCCAGCATTTT
j_call: TRBJ2-5; v_call: TRBV20-1; clone_size: NA; d_call: NA; cdr3_aa: CSASGQQETQYF; cdr3_nt: TGCAGTGCTAGCGGACAGCAAGAGACCCAGTACTTC
j_call: TRBJ2-7; v_call: TRBV28; clone_size: few; d_call: TRBD1; cdr3_aa: CASGLGQNYEQYF; cdr3_nt: TGTGCCAGCGGACTGGGACAGAACTACGAGCAGTACTTC
j_call: TRBJ1-2; v_call: TRBV27; clone_size: NA; d_call: TRBD1; cdr3_aa: CASSFQGAGYGYTF; cdr3_nt: TGTGCCAGCAGTTTTCAGGGGGCAGGTTATGGCTACACCTTC
j_call: TRBJ2-3; v_call: TRBV7-6; clone_size: NA; d_call: NA; cdr3_aa: CASRPGRSTDTQYF; cdr3_nt: TGTGCCAGCAGACCCGGCAGGAGCACAGATACGCAGTATTTT
j_call: TRBJ1-1; v_call: TRBV5-6; clone_size: few; d_call: TRBD1; cdr3_aa: CASSLVDRETEAFF; cdr3_nt: TGTGCCAGCAGCTTGGTTGACAGGGAGACTGAAGCTTTCTTT
j_call: TRBJ1-5; v_call: TRBV12-3/TRBV12-4; clone_size: NA; d_call: NA; cdr3_aa: CASRDSYSNQPQHF; cdr3_nt: TGTGCCAGCAGAGACAGCTATAGCAATCAGCCCCAGCATTTT
j_call: TRBJ1-1; v_call: TRBV4-1; clone_size: many; d_call: NA; cdr3_aa: CASRGFLRNTEAFF; cdr3_nt: TGCGCCAGCCGGGGCTTCTTACGGAACACTGAAGCTTTCTTT
j_call: TRBJ1-1; v_call: TRBV7-2; clone_size: many; d_call: TRBD1; cdr3_aa: CASSLIPGGIEAFF; cdr3_nt: TGTGCCAGCAGCTTAATCCCAGGGGGTATTGAAGCTTTCTTT
j_call: TRBJ1-1; v_call: TRBV28; clone_size: NA; d_call: NA; cdr3_aa: CASSSPDTEAFF; cdr3_nt: TGTGCCAGCAGCTCCCCTGACACTGAAGCTTTCTTT
j_call: TRBJ2-2; v_call: TRBV3-1; clone_size: few; d_call: NA; cdr3_aa: CASSHYTGELFF; cdr3_nt: TGTGCCAGCAGTCACTACACCGGGGAGCTGTTTTTT
j_call: TRBJ2-3; v_call: TRBV10-3; clone_size: few; d_call: TRBD2; cdr3_aa: CAISVGLAGGEDTQYF; cdr3_nt: TGTGCCATCAGTGTCGGACTAGCGGGGGGTGAGGATACGCAGTATTTT
j_call: TRBJ2-1; v_call: TRBV20-1; clone_size: NA; d_call: NA; cdr3_aa: CSANRRAPEQFF; cdr3_nt: TGCAGTGCTAACAGACGGGCCCCTGAGCAGTTCTTC
j_call: TRBJ2-7; v_call: TRBV20-1; clone_size: NA; d_call: NA; cdr3_aa: CSARTGAPYEQYF; cdr3_nt: TGCAGTGCTAGAACGGGGGCCCCCTACGAGCAGTACTTC
j_call: TRBJ2-2; v_call: TRBV5-1; clone_size: once; d_call: NA; cdr3_aa: CASRPSQGPGELFF; cdr3_nt: TGCGCCAGCAGGCCAAGTCAGGGTCCCGGGGAGCTGTTTTTT
j_call: TRBJ1-5; v_call: TRBV7-2; clone_size: NA; d_call: NA; cdr3_aa: CASSSEQGNQPQHF; cdr3_nt: TGTGCCAGCAGCTCTGAACAGGGCAATCAGCCCCAGCATTTT
j_call: TRBJ2-3; v_call: TRBV6-5; clone_size: many; d_call: TRBD1; cdr3_aa: CASSYRQGPADTQYF; cdr3_nt: TGTGCCAGCAGTTACCGACAGGGGCCGGCAGATACGCAGTATTTT
j_call: TRBJ2-3; v_call: TRBV24-1; clone_size: few; d_call: NA; cdr3_aa: CATSLGGQITDTQYF; cdr3_nt: TGTGCCACCAGTCTTGGAGGACAGATCACAGATACGCAGTATTTT
j_call: TRBJ1-1; v_call: TRBV7-2; clone_size: NA; d_call: TRBD1; cdr3_aa: CASSPGQGLNSFF; cdr3_nt: TGTGCCAGCAGCCCGGGACAGGGATTGAACTCCTTCTTT
j_call: TRBJ1-1; v_call: TRBV7-7; clone_size: few; d_call: NA; cdr3_aa: CASSSRVNTEAFF; cdr3_nt: TGTGCCAGCAGCTCGCGAGTGAACACTGAAGCTTTCTTT
j_call: TRBJ1-6; v_call: TRBV5-1; clone_size: NA; d_call: NA; cdr3_aa: CASSLAQEDSPLHF; cdr3_nt: TGCGCCAGCAGCTTGGCACAGGAAGATTCACCCCTCCACTTT
j_call: TRBJ2-1; v_call: TRBV5-1; clone_size: few; d_call: TRBD1; cdr3_aa: CASSQGQNNEQFF; cdr3_nt: TGCGCCAGCAGCCAGGGACAGAACAATGAGCAGTTCTTC